The 29 T cell receptor beta chains below all came from one sample that was sequenced in a study of T cell repertoires in cytomegalovirus infection (dated by TCRdb to about 2019). This specimen's treatment or condition label, per the study, means: in vitro stimulation with specific CMV peptide epitopes to enrich CMV-specific T cells. No antigens are known for them. The sequencer was an Illumina HiSeq 1500. Using fastp trimming at Q25 and MiXCR clonotype assembly, TCRdb reanalyzed the public sequencing data and kept in-frame beta chains. Identical CDR3 proteins give one entry, which carries the most common genes and DNA. Recorded for this sample are 310,000 or so distinct CDR3 sequences; 25% of them occurred a single time. Of the sample, about 14% is held by the ten largest clones. The sample consisted of cultured PBMCs, taken from culture after CMV antigen stimulation. The receptors were sampled from a human donor in good health (CMV status not recorded). Some clones in this sample may be carry-over from other donors' samples.

The chain joins TRBV4-1 to TRBJ2-7; D is unclear. Germline loops: CDR1 MGHRA, CDR2 YSYEKL. This CDR3 spans 14 amino acids. V was clipped by 0 bases and J by 8 bases, with 14 bases between them. The CDR3 bases are TGCGCCAGCAGCCAAGACGAAACCAACCTCAAGCAGTACTTC. This encodes CASSQDETNLKQYF.

This clonotype has a handful of counts. The V and J genes are TRBV7-8 and TRBJ2-7, with 10 bases fitting TRBD2. The germline V gene encodes CDR1 SGHVS and CDR2 FQNEAQ. The CDR3 consists of 14 residues. V was pared by 3 bases and J by 2 bases, with 1 base of the junction left unmatched. Here the CDR3 DNA reads TGTGCCAGCAGCTTTGGGACTAGCGCCTACGAGCAGTACTTC. Translated: CASSFGTSAYEQYF.

This clonotype showed up just a few times. The chain is built from TRBV7-9 and TRBJ2-5; 11 bases are a match to TRBD2. The V gene end was trimmed by 5 bases and the J gene end by 7 bases; junction bases not matched to a gene: 9. Looked up from germline, CDR1 is SEHNR and CDR2 is FQNEAQ (reference sequence). The CDR3 length is 15 residues. The chain's CDR3 is CASSPAGTSGGTQYF. DNA of the CDR3: TGTGCCAGCAGCCCAGCCGGGACTAGCGGTGGGACCCAGTACTTC.

This clonotype was counted between two and nine times. The chain joins TRBV28 to TRBJ2-5; 9 bases fit TRBD2. J gave up 0 bases and V 6 bases, and 8 bases lay outside the gene matches. CDR3 length: 16 amino acids. The V gene's germline CDR1 is MDHEN and CDR2 SYDVKM. Here the CDR3 DNA reads TGTGCCAGCAGCCCGGCAACTAGCGGGTACCAAGAGACCCAGTACTTC. It specifies CASSPATSGYQETQYF.

This clonotype was seen a handful of times. The gene calls are TRBV6-2 or TRBV6-3 and TRBJ1-2; D unclear. V was trimmed by 0 bases and J by 3 bases, leaving 11 bases between them. Looked up from germline, CDR1 is MNHEY and CDR2 is SVGEGT. The CDR3 loop spans 15 amino acids. The CDR3 sequence: CASSYSRAGHYGYTF. The DNA for the CDR3 is TGTGCCAGCAGTTACTCCCGTGCAGGACACTATGGCTACACCTTC.

V gene TRBV7-9 combines with J gene TRBJ1-6, with TRBD1 identical over 10 bases. After removal of 4 bases from V and 8 bases from J, the junction contained 5 bases not matched to a gene. From germline, CDR1 is SEHNR and CDR2 FQNEAQ (reference sequence). The CDR3 is 15 residues long. Here the CDR3 reads CASSYGTGVYSPLHF. CDR3 nucleotide sequence: TGTGCCAGCAGCTATGGGACAGGGGTTTATTCACCCCTCCACTTT.

The chain links TRBV19 to TRBJ1-2; D is possibly TRBD1 (5 bases). The CDR3 consists of 14 residues. Per the germline V gene, CDR1 is LNHDA and CDR2 is SQIVND (reference sequence). V lost 8 bases to trimming and J lost 1 base, with 14 bases between them. The CDR3 DNA sequence: TGTGCCAGTGGCCGGGACCAAGATAACTATGGCTACACCTTC. Encoded protein: CASGRDQDNYGYTF.

This clonotype appeared many times. The chain is built from TRBV7-2 and TRBJ1-5; D call uncertain. V was clipped by 1 base and J by 10 bases, with 11 bases between them. This CDR3 has 13 residues. The germline CDR1 and CDR2 sequences are SGHTA and FQGNSA. CDR3 residues: CASSLGGSKPQHF. Written as DNA, the CDR3 is TGTGCCAGCAGCTTAGGAGGCTCGAAACCCCAGCATTTT.

This clonotype was counted ten times or more. V is TRBV12-3 or TRBV12-4 and J is TRBJ1-3, with 9 bases matching TRBD1. The J segment lost 5 bases and the V segment lost 0 bases, leaving 8 bases of the junction unmatched. The CDR3 consists of 17 residues. The CDR3 region is CASSLAQGAPSRNTIYF. CDR3 bases: TGTGCCAGCAGTTTAGCACAGGGGGCGCCTTCCCGAAACACCATATATTTT.

The DNA of the CDR3 is TGTGCCAGCAGTTTGCCCGAGGCGTGGGGTGGCACCGGGGAGCTGTTTTTT. It is translated as CASSLPEAWGGTGELFF. The rearrangement joins TRBV27 to TRBJ2-2; D gene ambiguous. The CDR3 has 17 amino acids. Germline CDR1 MNHEY, CDR2 SMNVEV (reference sequence). V lost 3 bases and J lost 4, with 18 bases in between.

The rearrangement links TRBV9 to TRBJ2-2; D is possibly TRBD2 (5 bases). V lost 6 bases and J 6 bases, leaving 12 bases between the germline ends. The CDR3 has 13 residues. CDR1 and CDR2 from the germline V gene are SGDLS and YYNGEE. The chain's CDR3 is CASNLKEAGELFF. The DNA of the CDR3 is TGTGCCAGCAATCTTAAGGAGGCCGGGGAGCTGTTTTTT.

The chain is built from TRBV27 and TRBJ2-2, with 8 bases identical to TRBD1. The germline gives CDR1 MNHEY, CDR2 SMNVEV (reference sequence). The CDR3 length is 15 residues. Trimming removed 2 bases from V and 4 bases from J; junction bases left unmatched: 3. The CDR3 spells CASSLTQGGTGELFF. The CDR3 bases are TGTGCCAGCAGTTTAACACAGGGGGGCACCGGGGAGCTGTTTTTT.

Only a few counts were recorded for this clonotype. V usage is TRBV7-2 and J usage is TRBJ2-1, with 13 bases identical to TRBD2. The J segment lost 8 bases and the V segment lost 1 base, leaving 11 bases of the junction unmatched. The length of the CDR3 is 18 residues. Germline values: CDR1 SGHTA, CDR2 FQGNSA. DNA for the CDR3: TGTGCCAGCAGCTTAGGGACTAGCGGGAGACCCCCCGAGGATGAGCAGTTCTTC. Its protein product is CASSLGTSGRPPEDEQFF.

This clonotype has just a few counts. This rearrangement joins TRBV24-1 to TRBJ2-3; 8 nucleotides line up with TRBD2. Trimming at V came to 2 bases and at J to 12 bases, leaving 6 bases not matched to a gene. Germline CDR1 is KGHDR and CDR2 is SFDVKD. The CDR3 contains 13 residues. In nucleotides, the CDR3 is TGTGCCACCAGTGATTCGGGGGGGGCTAAACAGTATTTT. Protein product: CATSDSGGAKQYF.

The CDR3 reads CASSSGTSDSRGEQFF. CDR3 nucleotides: TGTGCCAGCAGTTCCGGGACTAGCGACAGCAGGGGTGAGCAGTTCTTC. The chain recombines TRBV28 with TRBJ2-1; 10 bases are shared with TRBD2. The CDR3 runs 16 residues. Trimming cost V 4 bases and J 9 bases; bases outside gene matches: 12. Per germline, CDR1 MDHEN and CDR2 SYDVKM.

The V call is TRBV6-8, the J call TRBJ1-2, with 9 bases lining up with TRBD1. CDR1 and CDR2 from the germline V gene are MNHGY and SAAAGT. This CDR3 has 15 amino acids. V shed 6 bases and J 1 base; nucleotides not matched to a gene: 6. The CDR3 is CASRRGTGINYGYTF. In DNA form, the CDR3 reads TGTGCCAGCAGACGAGGGACAGGGATTAACTATGGCTACACCTTC.

The chain is built from TRBV5-1 and TRBJ2-1; 7 nucleotides match TRBD2. V lost 0 bases and J lost 12; bases outside the gene matches: 12. Germline CDR1 and CDR2: SGHRS and YFSETQ. The CDR3 consists of 15 residues. This CDR3 is CASSLATGRPVGQFF. The CDR3 DNA reads as TGCGCCAGCAGCTTGGCCACCGGGAGGCCTGTGGGGCAGTTCTTC.

The V call is TRBV6-2 or TRBV6-3, the J call TRBJ1-5; unclear D gene. The CDR3 spans 17 residues. V lost 0 bases and J lost 3, with 15 bases in between. Germline CDR1 reads MNHEY; CDR2 reads SVGEGT. The CDR3 is CASSYSKARNLNQPQHF. CDR3 coding DNA: TGTGCCAGCAGTTACTCGAAAGCCCGGAACCTCAATCAGCCCCAGCATTTT.

This clonotype turned up a few times. V usage is TRBV6-5 and J usage is TRBJ1-2; TRBD1 is a possible D gene (5 bases). The CDR3 has 16 amino acids. V was shortened by 5 bases and J by 4 bases, with 20 bases between the two germline ends. The V gene's germline CDR1 is MNHEY and CDR2 SVGAGI. The CDR3 nucleotides are TGTGCCAGCAGTCTGTCCAGGGACCAAATACCCTATGGCTACACCTTC. This translates into CASSLSRDQIPYGYTF.

This clonotype was counted at least ten times. This CDR3 reads CASSPGLAGVRWGTDTQYF. The DNA of the CDR3 is TGTGCCAGCAGCCCCGGACTAGCGGGAGTTCGATGGGGCACAGATACGCAGTATTTT. The rearrangement uses TRBV7-3 and TRBJ2-3; TRBD2 matches at 13 bases. The germline V gene encodes CDR1 SGHTA and CDR2 FQGTGA. CDR3 size: 19 residues. J was trimmed by 1 base and V by 5 bases; bases with no gene match: 12.

This clonotype was found many times. The rearrangement uses TRBV11-2 and TRBJ2-1; D may be TRBD1 (6 bases). V was cut by 5 bases and J by 2 bases, with 16 bases left in between. In germline, CDR1 is SGHAT, CDR2 FQNNGV. The CDR3 covers 16 residues. The CDR3 sequence: CASSAPRGTTYNEQFF. The CDR3 coding sequence is TGTGCCAGCAGCGCTCCTAGGGGGACCACCTACAATGAGCAGTTCTTC.

J is TRBJ2-3 and V is TRBV6-2 or TRBV6-3; TRBD2 matches at 9 bases. From germline, CDR1 is MNHEY and CDR2 SVGEGT. V dropped 6 bases and J dropped 1; count of bases not matched to a gene: 8. This CDR3 region has 16 residues. CDR3 nucleotides: TGTGCCAGCAGCCGGGTTAGCGGGAGCGGCACAGATACGCAGTATTTT. It yields the protein CASSRVSGSGTDTQYF.

Written as DNA, the CDR3 is TGTGCCAGCTCACGACTCCGGGCAGAGACCCAGTACTTC. This encodes CASSRLRAETQYF. This rearrangement joins TRBV18 to TRBJ2-5; D is ambiguous. Trimming stripped 4 bases from V and 4 bases from J, with 10 bases between. The germline gives CDR1 KGHSH, CDR2 LQKENI. This CDR3 contains 13 residues.

The rearrangement uses TRBV12-3 or TRBV12-4 and TRBJ2-2; D unclear. The length of the CDR3 is 15 residues. Trimming left V 6 bases short and J 3 bases short, with 14 bases between. In DNA form, the CDR3 reads TGTGCCAGCAGCTCAAGGACCAGGCACACCGGGGAGCTGTTTTTT. As protein: CASSSRTRHTGELFF.

This clonotype occurred a few times. This chain connects TRBV9 to TRBJ1-6; 7 nucleotides agree with TRBD1. The trim removed 6 bases at V and 5 bases at J, leaving 5 bases unmatched. CDR1 and CDR2 from the germline V gene are SGDLS and YYNGEE. There are 14 residues in the CDR3. This CDR3 is CASTLTGNNSPLHF. The CDR3 nucleotides are TGTGCCAGCACCTTGACAGGGAATAATTCACCCCTCCACTTT.

In DNA, the CDR3 is TGTGCCAGCAGCTATAGGACAGGGGGCTTTTATCCCCAACTCTACGAGCAGTACTTC. Translated, it gives CASSYRTGGFYPQLYEQYF. The J gene is TRBJ2-7, the V gene TRBV6-2 or TRBV6-3, with 11 bases aligning to TRBD1. The CDR3 is 19 residues long. Germline lookup yields CDR1 MNHEY and CDR2 SVGEGT. V trimming: 6 bases; J trimming: 3 bases; junction bases outside the gene matches: 19.

This rearrangement joins TRBV20-1 to TRBJ1-6; no firm D call. V lost 2 bases, J lost 5 bases, and 7 bases lay in between. The CDR3 runs 13 residues. The V gene's germline CDR1 is DFQATT and CDR2 SNEGSKA (reference sequence). The CDR3 sequence is CSARLADNSPLHF. For the CDR3, the DNA is TGCAGTGCTAGATTGGCGGATAATTCACCCCTCCACTTT.

This clonotype was seen at least ten times. V usage is TRBV6-1 and J usage is TRBJ1-5; D perhaps matches TRBD1 (5 bases). The V and J ends lost 2 bases and 5 bases respectively, with 10 bases between them. CDR1 MNHNS and CDR2 SASEGT come from the germline V gene. The CDR3 totals 14 residues. CDR3 sequence: CASSELRGYQPQHF. Here the CDR3 DNA reads TGTGCCAGCAGTGAACTAAGGGGCTATCAGCCCCAGCATTTT.

V usage is TRBV12-3 or TRBV12-4 and J usage is TRBJ2-2, with D perhaps matching TRBD2 (6 bases). V lost 7 bases and J 6 bases, leaving 12 bases between the germline ends. This CDR3 has 13 amino acids. CDR3 DNA sequence: TGTGCCAGCACCTGGGGGGAATCCGGGGAGCTGTTTTTT. This gives the protein CASTWGESGELFF.